This T cell receptor (beta chain) was retrieved from a study of identifying expanded T cells in peripheral blood. Sequencing was performed with immunoSEQ multiplex PCR; in TCRdb, only in-frame clones are kept and a portion is missing. Of 100,000 or so clones listed, roughly 89% are singletons. Germline assignment: CDR1 MNHEY and CDR2 SMNVEV (reference sequence). The V end lost 5 bases, the J end lost 0 bases, and 11 bases lay between the germline ends. The CDR3 loop spans 15 amino acids. Sequencing was done on a sample of blood. The receptor comes from a person aged 18-70 years in good health. The chain is built from TRBV27 and TRBJ1-5; D is uncertain. The CDR3 DNA reads TGTGCCAGCAGTCCTTATGGTGTTAGCAATCAGCCCCAGCATTTT. Its protein is CASSPYGVSNQPQHF.